This TCR beta chain was recorded in a study of blood T cells in healthy people across ages. Study summary: For every two T cells, template switching captured about one barcoded beta molecule.

The CDR3 is made up of 14 amino acids. The ends were cut back, 6 bases at V and 9 bases at J, with 18 bases in the middle. There are many counts of this clonotype. A second PCR, run for about 7 to 12 cycles, used a sample-barcoded 5' primer plus a J-beta primer mix. In TCRdb, the 5' RACE reads were re-called with MiXCR into one record per CDR3 protein. This table has about 1.7 million distinct CDR3 sequences, 28% appearing once. The TCR comes from a woman in her 30s in good health. The sequenced sample was blood. The rearrangement joins TRBV12-3 or TRBV12-4 to TRBJ2-1; D may be TRBD2 (7 bases). CDR3 bases: TGTGCCAGCAGCCCCTTCGGGGGGCCTTTTGAGCAGTTCTTC. The encoded protein is CASSPFGGPFEQFF.